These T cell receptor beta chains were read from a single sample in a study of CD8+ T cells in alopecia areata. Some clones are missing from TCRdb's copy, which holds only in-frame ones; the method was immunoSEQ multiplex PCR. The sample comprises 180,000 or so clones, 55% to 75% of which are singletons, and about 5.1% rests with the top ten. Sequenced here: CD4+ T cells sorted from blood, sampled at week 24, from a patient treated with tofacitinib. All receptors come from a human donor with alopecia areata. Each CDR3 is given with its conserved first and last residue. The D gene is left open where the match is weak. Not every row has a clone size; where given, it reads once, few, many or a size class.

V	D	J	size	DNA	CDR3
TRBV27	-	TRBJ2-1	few	TGTGCCAGCAGTTTCGTCCGGGGGCTCTACAATGAGCAGTTCTTC	CASSFVRGLYNEQFF
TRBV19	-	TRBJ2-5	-	TGTGCCAGTAGTATCCAAGAGACCCAGTACTTC	CASSIQETQYF
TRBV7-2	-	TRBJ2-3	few	TGTGCCAGCAGCTTAGAAGGGGATGGGATTCGCCGCCTATTT	CASSLEGDGIRRLF
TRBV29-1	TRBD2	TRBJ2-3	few	TGCAGCGTTGACCTAGCGGGGGGAACCACAGATACGCAGTATTTT	CSVDLAGGTTDTQYF
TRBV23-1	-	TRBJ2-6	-	TGCGCCAGCAGTCCCTGGCAGGGTGGAGTGGGGAGTGTCTCTGGGGCCAACGTCCTGACTTTC	CASSPWQGGVGSVSGANVLTF
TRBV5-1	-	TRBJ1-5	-	TGCGCCAGCAGCTTGAGGGGGAATCAGCCCCAGCATTTT	CASSLRGNQPQHF
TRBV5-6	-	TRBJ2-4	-	TGTGCCAGCAGCTTGGCTGGGGTGGGGGGAAACATTCAGTACTTC	CASSLAGVGGNIQYF
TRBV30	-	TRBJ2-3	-	TGTGCCTGGAACAGAAGAGATACGCAGTATTTT	CAWNRRDTQYF
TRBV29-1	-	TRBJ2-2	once	TGCAGCGTTGTATTGCGGAACACCGGGGAGCTGTTTTTT	CSVVLRNTGELFF
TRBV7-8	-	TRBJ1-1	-	TGTGCCAGCAGCGTCGACAGGAGGGCTGAAGCTTTCTTT	CASSVDRRAEAFF
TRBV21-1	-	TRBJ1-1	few	TGTGCCAGCGTAGAGGGCACTGAAGCTTTCTTT	CASVEGTEAFF
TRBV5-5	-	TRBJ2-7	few	TGTGCCAGCAGCCCCCATGTGGCGGGTGAGCAGTACTTC	CASSPHVAGEQYF
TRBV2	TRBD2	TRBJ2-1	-	TGTGCCAGCAATACGGAAGCGGGAGCCCTCAGGAATGAGCAGTTCTTC	CASNTEAGALRNEQFF
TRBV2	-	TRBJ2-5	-	TGTGCCAGCAGTGCAGGGAAGGAGACCCAGTACTTC	CASSAGKETQYF
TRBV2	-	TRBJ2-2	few	TGTGCCAGCAGTGAAGGGCCTAGAAACACCGGGGAGCTGTTTTTT	CASSEGPRNTGELFF
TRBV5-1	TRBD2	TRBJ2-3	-	TGCGCCAGCAGCTGGAGCGGGACTAGCGGATTCCCTGTGGCAGATACGCAGTATTTT	CASSWSGTSGFPVADTQYF
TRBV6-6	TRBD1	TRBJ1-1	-	TGTGCCAGCAGTTATCCCGGACAGGGGAACACTGAAGCTTTCTTT	CASSYPGQGNTEAFF
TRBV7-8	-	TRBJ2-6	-	TGTGCCAGCAGCCAACCAGGGATCTCTGGGGCCAACGTCCTGACTTTC	CASSQPGISGANVLTF
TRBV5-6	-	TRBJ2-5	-	TGTGCCAGCAGCCTGGGGCAGGGGAGGGAGACCCAGTACTTC	CASSLGQGRETQYF
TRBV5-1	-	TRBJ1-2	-	TGCGCCAGCAGCTTGCGGCAGGGCCGATCTTATGGCTACACCTTC	CASSLRQGRSYGYTF
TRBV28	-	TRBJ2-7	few	TGTGCCAGCACCTATCGTAACGAGCAGTACTTC	CASTYRNEQYF
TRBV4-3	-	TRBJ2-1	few	TGCGCCAGCAGCCAAGGAGTGGGTCACTCATCCTACAATGAGCAGTTCTTC	CASSQGVGHSSYNEQFF
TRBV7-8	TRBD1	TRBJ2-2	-	TGTGCCAGCAGCTTAGCGTTGGCAGGGGGCAGTACCGGGGAGCTGTTTTTT	CASSLALAGGSTGELFF
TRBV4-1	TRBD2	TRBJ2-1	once	TGCGCCAGCAGCCGGGTTTGGGCGGGAGGATCCTACAATGAGCAGTTCTTC	CASSRVWAGGSYNEQFF
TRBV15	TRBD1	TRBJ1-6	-	TGTGCCACGCGGGAGGGGGCAGGTTCACCCCTCCACTTT	CATREGAGSPLHF
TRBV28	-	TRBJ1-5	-	TGTGCCAGCACCTTAAGGAGGGAAGGCCAGCCCCAGCATTTT	CASTLRREGQPQHF
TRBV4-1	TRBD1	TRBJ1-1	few	TGCGCCAGCAGCCACGGGACAGACTCGAACACTGAAGCTTTCTTT	CASSHGTDSNTEAFF
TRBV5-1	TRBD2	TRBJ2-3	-	TGCGCCAGCAGCGTGACTAGCGAGGAAGGAGATACGCAGTATTTT	CASSVTSEEGDTQYF
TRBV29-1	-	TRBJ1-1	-	TGCAGCGTTGAGGGCTCCAGGACAGACACTGAAGCTTTCTTT	CSVEGSRTDTEAFF
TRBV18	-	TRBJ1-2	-	TGTGCCAGCTCGATGGAACAGAACTATGGCTACACCTTC	CASSMEQNYGYTF
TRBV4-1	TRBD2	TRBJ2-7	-	TGCGCCAGCAGCCAAGATCGAGGCGGGAGAAGAGTCCACGAGCAGTACTTC	CASSQDRGGRRVHEQYF
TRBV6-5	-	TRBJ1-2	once	TGTGCCAGCAGTTCCCCCTCCGGGACCGACAACTATGGCTACACCTTC	CASSSPSGTDNYGYTF
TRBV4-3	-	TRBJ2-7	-	TGCGCCAGCAGCCAAGATCTATCCAGCGGAATAGTCTACGAGCAGTACTTC	CASSQDLSSGIVYEQYF
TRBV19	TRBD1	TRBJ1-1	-	TGTGCCAGTAACAGGGGATTGAACACTGAAGCTTTCTTT	CASNRGLNTEAFF
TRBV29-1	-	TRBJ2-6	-	TGCAGCGTTGAGAAGGGTACTGGGGCCAACGTCCTGACTTTC	CSVEKGTGANVLTF
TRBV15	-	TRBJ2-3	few	TGTGCCACCAGCAGAGCAACGGTCGCAGATACGCAGTATTTT	CATSRATVADTQYF
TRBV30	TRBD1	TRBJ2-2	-	TGTGCCTCGCCGGGACAGTTAGACACCGGGGAGCTGTTTTTT	CASPGQLDTGELFF
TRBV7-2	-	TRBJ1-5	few	TGTGCCAGCAGCTTGACAGTTAAAGATCAGCCCCAGCATTTT	CASSLTVKDQPQHF
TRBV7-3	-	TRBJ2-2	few	TGTGCCAGCAGCTTAAACACCGGGGAGCTGTTTTTT	CASSLNTGELFF
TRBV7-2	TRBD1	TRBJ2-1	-	TGTGCCAGCAGCCAGGGACAGCTCAATGAGCAGTTCTTC	CASSQGQLNEQFF
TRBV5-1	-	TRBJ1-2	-	TGCGCCAGCAGCCGTGCCAGGTCAGAGGATGGCTACACCTTC	CASSRARSEDGYTF
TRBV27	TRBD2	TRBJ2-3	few	TGTGCCAGCAGTCTGACTAGCGGACGGGGACCAGATACGCAGTATTTT	CASSLTSGRGPDTQYF
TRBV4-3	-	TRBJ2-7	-	TGCGCCAGCAGCCAAGATCCCGGGCCGCCGTCCGAGCAGTACTTC	CASSQDPGPPSEQYF
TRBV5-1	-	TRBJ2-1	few	TGCGCCAGCAGCTTAGACCGGGTCAATGAGCAGTTCTTC	CASSLDRVNEQFF
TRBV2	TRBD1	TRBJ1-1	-	TGTGCCAGCAGTGGAAGGGGGCACACTGAAGCTTTCTTT	CASSGRGHTEAFF
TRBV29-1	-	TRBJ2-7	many	TGCAGCGTTGCCCGAGAATCCTTAGCGGAACAGTACTTC	CSVARESLAEQYF
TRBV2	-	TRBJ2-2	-	TGTGCCAGCAGTGAAATCCCAGGGGTCACCGGGGAGCTGTTTTTT	CASSEIPGVTGELFF
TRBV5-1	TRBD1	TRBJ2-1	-	TGCGCCAGCAGCTCTGACAGGGGGATGTACAATGAGCAGTTCTTC	CASSSDRGMYNEQFF
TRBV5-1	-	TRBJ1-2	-	TGCGCCAGCAGCTCGACAGGCACTACCTATGGCTACACCTTC	CASSSTGTTYGYTF
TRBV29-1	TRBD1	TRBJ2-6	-	TGCAGCGTCCAACAGGGGGCCTCTTACTCTGGGGCCAACGTCCTGACTTTC	CSVQQGASYSGANVLTF
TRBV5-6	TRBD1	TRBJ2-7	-	TGTGCCAGCAGCGCGCCCCGACAGGGAAACGAGCAGTACTTC	CASSAPRQGNEQYF
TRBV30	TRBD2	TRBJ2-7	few	TGTGCCTGGAGTGGGACTAGCGGACCCTACGAGCAGTACTTC	CAWSGTSGPYEQYF
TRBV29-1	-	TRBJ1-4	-	TGCAGCGTTGGCACAGTTGAAAAACTGTTTTTT	CSVGTVEKLFF
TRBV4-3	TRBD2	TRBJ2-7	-	TGCGCCAGCAGCAGAAGCGGGGGCAAGGCCTACGAGCAGTACTTC	CASSRSGGKAYEQYF
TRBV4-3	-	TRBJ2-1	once	TGCGCCAGCAACTTCAATCACCAGGTTTACAATGAGCAGTTCTTC	CASNFNHQVYNEQFF
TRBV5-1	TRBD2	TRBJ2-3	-	TGCGCCAGCAGCTCTGGACTAGCGGAGACCACAGATACGCAGTATTTT	CASSSGLAETTDTQYF
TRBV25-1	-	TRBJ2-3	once	TGTGCCAGCAGCTCGGTCCAGGGGGGGAGCGGCAATACGCAGTATTTT	CASSSVQGGSGNTQYF